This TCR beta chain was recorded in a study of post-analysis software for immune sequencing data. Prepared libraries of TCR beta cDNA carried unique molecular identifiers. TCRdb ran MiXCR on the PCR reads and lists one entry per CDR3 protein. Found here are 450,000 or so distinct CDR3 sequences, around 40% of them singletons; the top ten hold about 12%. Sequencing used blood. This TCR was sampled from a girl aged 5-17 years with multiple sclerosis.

Written as DNA, the CDR3 is TGCGCCAGCAGCTTGGAACAGGAGCAGTACTTC. It is translated as CASSLEQEQYF. The chain recombines TRBV5-1 with TRBJ2-5, with D perhaps matching TRBD1 (5 bases). Germline V gene data show CDR1 as SGHRS and CDR2 as YFSETQ. Trimming cost V 0 bases and J 11 bases, with 8 bases left between them. CDR3 length: 11 amino acids.